This TCR beta chain originates from a study of CD8 T cells in Susac syndrome. cDNA came from about 0.51 to 1 ug RNA primed by random hexamers. The authors amplified TCR beta CDR3 across 54 Vbeta and 13 Jbeta using immunoSEQ multiplex PCR. TCRdb used MiXCR to reprocess the immunoSEQ multiplex PCR reads, holding one entry per CDR3 protein. Here the sample spans approximately 210,000 distinct CDR3 sequences, 95% being singletons. The CDR3 has 10 amino acids. Germline lookup yields CDR1 SNHLY and CDR2 FYNNEI. The V and J ends lost 11 bases and 5 bases respectively, with 9 bases between them. CD8+ and CD4+ blood T cells underwent TCR beta sequencing. Patients with stable or active relapsing-remitting disease, all of them treatment-naive, made up the multiple sclerosis controls.

The chain has TRBV2 and TRBJ1-1; D not certain. This sequence originates from a human donor with multiple sclerosis. Input material: CD4+ T cells from PBMCs. CDR3 amino acids: CARSITEAFF. The CDR3 nucleotides read TGTGCCCGGTCGATTACTGAAGCTTTCTTT.